This TCR beta chain was obtained from a study of radiotherapy plus CTLA-4 blockade in lung cancer. Findings and caveats of the study: Interferon-beta, together with early blood T cell clone dynamics, reportedly best predicted response. Tumor-derived TCR clones expanded in blood after radiotherapy plus ipilimumab.

The repertoire was sequenced with immunoSEQ multiplex PCR; TCRdb's copy has only in-frame clones and lacks some. The table shows 47,000 or so clones, with around 83% occurring only once. The study gave focal radiation plus ipilimumab CTLA-4 blockade to patients with chemo-refractory metastatic non-small-cell lung cancer. Regarding this clone: The antigen is not known.

The sequenced sample was peripheral blood, obtained from a patient treated with radiotherapy plus ipilimumab. The sequence derives from a human donor with non-small cell lung cancer whose response to radiotherapy plus ipilimumab could not be evaluated.

The CDR3 reads CASSWDRGQVIYNEQFF. CDR3 in DNA: TGTGCCAGCAGCTGGGACCGGGGACAGGTGATTTACAATGAGCAGTTCTTC. This chain links TRBV5-6 with TRBJ2-1; 8 bases line up with TRBD1. The V segment lost 3 bases and the J segment 4 bases; nucleotides outside the gene matches: 12. Per germline, CDR1 SGHDT and CDR2 YYEEEE. The CDR3 totals 17 residues.